This TCR beta chain was sequenced for a study of tumor and adjacent non-tumor tissue in lung cancer. At the level of the study: Histology: under 15 adenocarcinoma, a couple of squamous cell carcinoma, 1 small cell lung cancer.

To note about this clonotype: One end of the junction varies from germline; a read error may be responsible.

Germline V gene sequence: CDR1 MNHNS, CDR2 SASEGT. This CDR3 region has 14 residues. RNA was extracted from bulk tissue without any cell sorting. The library came from three nested PCR rounds adapted from ARM-PCR protocols. Each CDR3 protein is one row after TCRdb ran MiXCR on the multiplex PCR reads. The sample holds 200,000 to 250,000 distinct CDR3 sequences, roughly 70% seen once. Input material: lung tumor tissue. This chain uses TRBV6-1 with TRBJ1-1; D gene ambiguous. The origin of this receptor is a man aged 60-69 years with non-small cell lung cancer. The CDR3 sequence is CASSYGFWNTEAFF. The CDR3 DNA follows: TGTGCTAGCAGTTATGGTTTTTGGAACACTGAAGCTTTCTTT.